This TCR beta chain was sequenced during a study of control samples from healthy donors and cancer patients. The V and J ends lost 0 bases and 7 bases respectively, with 12 bases between them. The CDR3 sequence is 14 residues long. Germline V gene lookup returns CDR1 LGHDT and CDR2 YNNKEL (reference sequence). The data were produced by immunoSEQ multiplex PCR, yet TCRdb's version contains in-frame clones alone and is incomplete. The sample includes approximately 160,000 clones, over 85% of them seen just once. The sequenced sample was blood. The receptor was isolated from a woman aged 60 to 75 in good health. The chain employs TRBV3-1 (or the pseudogene TRBV3-2) and TRBJ1-2; a weak D match, TRBD1 (5 bases). This CDR3 is CASSQDVLGGGYTF. The CDR3 bases are TGTGCCAGCAGCCAAGATGTCCTTGGGGGTGGCTACACCTTC.